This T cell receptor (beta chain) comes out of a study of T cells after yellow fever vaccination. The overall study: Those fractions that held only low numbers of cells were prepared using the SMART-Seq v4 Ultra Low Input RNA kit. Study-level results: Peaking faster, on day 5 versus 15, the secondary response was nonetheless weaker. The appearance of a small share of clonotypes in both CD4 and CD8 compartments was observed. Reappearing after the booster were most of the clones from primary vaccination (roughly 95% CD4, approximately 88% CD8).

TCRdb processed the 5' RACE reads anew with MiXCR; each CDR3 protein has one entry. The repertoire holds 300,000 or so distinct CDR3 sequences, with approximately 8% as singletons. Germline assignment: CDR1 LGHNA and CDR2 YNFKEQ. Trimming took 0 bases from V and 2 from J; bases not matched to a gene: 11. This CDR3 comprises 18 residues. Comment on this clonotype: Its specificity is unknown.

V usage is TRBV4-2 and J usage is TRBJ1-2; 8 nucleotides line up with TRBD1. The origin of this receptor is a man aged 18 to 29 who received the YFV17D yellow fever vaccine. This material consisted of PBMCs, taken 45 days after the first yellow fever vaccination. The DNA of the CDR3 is TGTGCCAGCAGCCAAGATAAACCGAGACAGGGGTCGAACTATGGCTACACCTTC. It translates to CASSQDKPRQGSNYGYTF.